The 16 T cell receptor beta chains reported below all come from one sample, sequenced in a study of T-cell reconstitution after alpha-beta-depleted transplantation in children. Library preparation (for TCRbeta) was performed with unique molecular identifiers. MiXCR was run by TCRdb on the PCR reads, yielding one entry per CDR3 protein. The table lists roughly 150,000 distinct CDR3 sequences, around 10% of them singletons. Sequences were derived from PBMCs, sampled before TCRalphabeta/CD19-depleted stem cell transplant. The origin of the receptors is a boy younger than 10 with acute myeloid leukemia, due to receive a stem cell transplant.

This clonotype came up many times. V is TRBV4-1 and J is TRBJ1-5; possible D gene TRBD1, 5 bases. Germline-derived CDR1 and CDR2 are MGHRA and YSYEKL. V dropped 0 bases and J dropped 11 bases, with 14 bases sitting between them. The CDR3 has 14 amino acids. CDR3 amino acids: CASSQELAGPTQHF. CDR3 coding DNA: TGCGCCAGCAGCCAAGAGTTGGCGGGACCAACCCAGCATTTT.

This clonotype appeared many times. The V and J genes are TRBV10-2 and TRBJ1-4, with TRBD1 identical over 8 bases. The CDR3 length is 14 residues. Germline V gives CDR1 WSHSY, CDR2 SAAADI. Losses at the gene ends were 0 bases for V and 8 bases for J; bases not matched to a gene: 2. In nucleotides, the CDR3 is TGCGCCAGCAGTGAGTCGACAGGGGACGAAAAACTGTTTTTT. Encoded protein: CASSESTGDEKLFF.

This clonotype was detected ten times or more. The genes are TRBV6-2 or TRBV6-3 and TRBJ1-5; D unresolved. The CDR3 is made up of 14 amino acids. Trimming pared 0 bases from V and 1 base from J, leaving 4 bases between. Germline CDR1 and CDR2: MNHEY and SVGEGT. CDR3 protein: CASSYSQSNQPQHF. The CDR3 DNA sequence: TGTGCCAGCAGTTACTCGCAGAGCAATCAGCCCCAGCATTTT.

This clonotype was seen at least ten times. V usage is TRBV28 and J usage is TRBJ1-4, with 8 bases aligning to TRBD1. CDR3 length equals 13 residues. With V trimmed by 6 bases and J by 5 bases, 2 bases remained unmatched. The V gene's germline CDR1 is MDHEN and CDR2 SYDVKM. CDR3 DNA: TGTGCCAGCAGGGGACAGGACAATGAAAAACTGTTTTTT. This gives the protein CASRGQDNEKLFF.

This clonotype was counted ten times or more. The V gene is TRBV9, the J gene TRBJ2-1, with 8 bases matching TRBD2. The CDR3 runs to 16 residues. CDR1 and CDR2 from the germline V gene are SGDLS and YYNGEE. V dropped 3 bases and J dropped 5; count of bases not matched to a gene: 10. The CDR3 bases are TGTGCCAGCAGCGCCGATAGCGGGGTTTTCCACAATGAGCAGTTCTTC. It yields the protein CASSADSGVFHNEQFF. Full variable domain (rest looked up from reference TRBV9 and TRBJ2-1): DSGVTQTPKHLITATGQRVTLRCSPRSGDLSVYWYQQSLDQGLQFLIQYYNGEERAKGNILERFSAQQFPDLHSELNLSSLELGDSALYFCASSADSGVFHNEQFFGPGTRLTVL.

In this sample, this clonotype turned up many times. The rearrangement joins TRBV28 to TRBJ2-1; 9 nucleotides line up with TRBD2. V dropped 4 bases and J dropped 4; count of bases not matched to a gene: 5. CDR3 length: 15 residues. In germline, CDR1 is MDHEN, CDR2 SYDVKM. CDR3 sequence reads: CASSWPSGAYNEQFF. The CDR3 nucleotides are TGTGCCAGCAGTTGGCCTAGCGGGGCATACAATGAGCAGTTCTTC.

This clonotype was observed many times. This chain joins TRBV5-1 and TRBJ2-1; no reliable D call. V lost 0 bases and J 4 bases, leaving 11 bases between the germline ends. The CDR3 is 15 amino acids. CDR1 and CDR2 from the germline V gene are SGHRS and YFSETQ. The CDR3 spells CASSLGDFPYNEQFF. The CDR3 DNA is TGCGCCAGCAGCTTGGGAGACTTCCCTTACAATGAGCAGTTCTTC.

This clonotype was found many times. The V gene is TRBV3-1, the J gene TRBJ2-3; D unclear. V was pared by 6 bases and J by 4 bases, with 8 bases between. Germline CDR1 reads LGHDT; CDR2 reads YNNKEL (reference sequence). This CDR3 has 12 residues. CDR3 DNA sequence: TGTGCCAGCAGAGGAAACTCAGATACGCAGTATTTT. Its protein product is CASRGNSDTQYF.

This clonotype was seen repeatedly, ten times or more. This rearrangement joins TRBV27 to TRBJ1-2; tentatively, D is TRBD1 (6 bases). Germline values: CDR1 MNHEY, CDR2 SMNVEV (reference sequence). The CDR3 has 13 residues. Trimming removed 5 bases at V and 8 bases at J, with 15 bases between. This CDR3 is CASSPKGGTGYTF. CDR3 nucleotide sequence: TGTGCCAGCAGTCCCAAGGGGGGTACAGGCTACACCTTC.

The table lists this clonotype with many counts. This chain links TRBV5-1 with TRBJ2-7, with D possibly being TRBD1 (5 bases). The germline V gene has CDR1 SGHRS and CDR2 YFSETQ. This CDR3 has 14 amino acids. With 2 bases removed from V and 0 bases from J, the gap between germline ends came to 9 bases. This chain's CDR3 is CASSFIGDSYEQYV. The CDR3 DNA follows: TGCGCCAGCAGCTTTATAGGGGACTCCTACGAGCAGTACGTC.

This clonotype has a handful of counts. J is TRBJ2-3 and V is TRBV7-9; weak D call: TRBD2 (6 bases). V was shortened by 5 bases and J by 7 bases, with 19 bases between the two germline ends. The CDR3 extends over 15 amino acids. Germline V gene data show CDR1 as SEHNR and CDR2 as FQNEAQ (reference sequence). The CDR3 DNA is TGTGCCAGCAGCACCGGGACTTTAGAGGGGAATACGCAGTATTTT. Residues: CASSTGTLEGNTQYF.

The table lists this clonotype with many counts. V and J are TRBV10-2 and TRBJ2-7, with a possible D match to TRBD2 (6 bases). Looked up from germline, CDR1 is WSHSY and CDR2 is SAAADI. This CDR3 has 13 amino acids. Trimming took 5 bases from V and 5 from J, leaving 13 bases between them. CDR3 nucleotides: TGCGCCAGCAGTTTAACGGGAGTTGACGAGCAGTACTTC. Amino acids: CASSLTGVDEQYF.

This clonotype was recorded at least ten times. J is TRBJ2-1 and V is TRBV4-1; 9 positions agree with TRBD2. V lost 1 base to trimming and J lost 0 bases; unmatched junction nucleotides: 1. CDR3 size: 16 residues. Looked up from germline, CDR1 is MGHRA and CDR2 is YSYEKL. CDR3 amino acids: CASSQGGGASYNEQFF. In DNA, the CDR3 is TGCGCCAGCAGCCAAGGCGGGGGGGCCTCCTACAATGAGCAGTTCTTC.

This clonotype was counted many times. CDR3 nucleotides: TGCGCCAGCAGCCCCCGGGACAGGTACGAGCAGTACTTC. Its protein product is CASSPRDRYEQYF. The rearrangement joins TRBV5-1 to TRBJ2-7; 8 nucleotides agree with TRBD1. V lost 4 bases to trimming and J lost 4 bases; unmatched junction nucleotides: 4. Per germline, CDR1 SGHRS and CDR2 YFSETQ. This CDR3 contains 13 residues.

This chain joins TRBV12-3 or TRBV12-4 and TRBJ2-1; 12 nucleotides agree with TRBD2. The V gene end was trimmed by 3 bases and the J gene end by 8 bases; junction bases not matched to a gene: 5. The CDR3 length is 15 residues. The CDR3 sequence is CASSFHLAGGDEQFF. The CDR3 region has the DNA TGTGCCAGCAGTTTTCACCTAGCGGGGGGGGATGAGCAGTTCTTC.

This clonotype showed up many times. This chain connects TRBV20-1 to TRBJ1-2; tentative D call: TRBD1 (6 bases). V lost 0 bases to trimming and J lost 6 bases, with 14 bases between them. Germline V gives CDR1 DFQATT, CDR2 SNEGSKA (reference sequence). The CDR3 is 14 residues long. The CDR3 loop is CSARDLQGYDGYTF. Here the CDR3 DNA reads TGCAGTGCTAGAGACCTACAGGGCTACGATGGCTACACCTTC.